This T cell receptor beta chain was sequenced in a study of blood T cell repertoires in COVID-19. Whole-study context: Sample material is recorded as cDNA or gDNA derived from T cells, B-cell-depleted T cells, or PBMCs.

Generated by immunoSEQ multiplex PCR, the TCRdb table keeps only in-frame clones and is missing some. The repertoire has 150,000 or so clones, roughly 83% of them found once; the top ten carry approximately 5.3%. Germline values: CDR1 MRHNA, CDR2 SNTAGT. The CDR3 length is 15 residues. Trimming left V 2 bases short and J 7 bases short, with 14 bases between. The age range of participants was 18 to 89 years, with residence in under 25 US areas. Cohorts were determined from participant-reported clinical history. Exposed enrollees encountered a COVID-19 case at some point within 2 weeks before study entry.

The chain links TRBV6-4 to TRBJ2-2; TRBD2 might be the D (5 bases). The sample consisted of PBMCs or T cells enriched from blood (not recorded which). The sequence was obtained from a man between 70 and 80 years old who had been exposed to COVID-19. CDR3 loop: CASSDIGNRGGELFF. The CDR3 nucleotides read TGTGCCAGCAGTGACATCGGGAACCGGGGCGGGGAGCTGTTTTTT.